This T cell receptor (beta chain) came from a study of blood T cells in healthy people across ages (dated by TCRdb to the mid-2010s). As for the study more broadly: In model experiments, template switching captured about one uniquely barcoded TCR beta cDNA molecule for every two T cells. Using deep sequencing normalized with unique cDNA molecular identifiers, the study measured how TCR beta repertoire diversity changes with age. Donors were grouped into four age groups: young (average 16 years), middle-aged (39), aged (approximately 58) and long-lived (just over 80). To avoid experimental bias, donors of different ages were randomly spread across the sequencing lanes. Two additional independent replicas of 1 million unique cDNA reads from the same blood draw were analyzed for two donors (one aged 18 to 29 and one aged 80 or older). What the authors observed across the whole study: Estimates of total diversity based on one million sequenced T cells were regarded as lower bounds and as underestimates. Conclusive comparison of naive and antigen-experienced compartments was prevented by the profiling of bulk unsorted PBMCs. Because donor CMV infection status was unknown, age-related changes in expanded clonotypes were potentially confounded. Observed TCR beta diversity correlated strongly with the percentage of naive T cells measured by flow cytometry. Observed TCR beta diversity per million T cells fell roughly linearly with age, and a significant reduction was already apparent by age about 36. Compared with the aged group, the long-lived group had more naive CD4+ T cells, fewer expanded clones and increased TCR diversity, a pattern suggesting age selection.

There are a few counts of this clonotype. Its antigen remains unidentified. Nothing much larger sits one base from this clone, and base qualities are not available. The CDR3, from cysteine to phenylalanine, totals 14 residues. Of the read, only the CDR3 DNA is kept; its 42 bases are in frame from base 1. The germline V gene (reference sequence) sets CDR1 to LNHNV and CDR2 to YYDKDF. V is trimmed back by 1 base and J by 9 bases, and the junction contains 2 bases that no gene match accounts for. The library was prepared using 5' RACE. Reads for this sample came from an Illumina HiSeq 2500. A second about 7 to 11 cycle PCR used a sample-barcoded 5' primer and a J-beta primer mix. A unique molecular identifier was introduced onto each TCR beta cDNA molecule by a template-switch 5' adaptor carrying 12 random nucleotides. At least 2.5 million CDR3-containing paired-end reads were obtained from each sample. First-strand cDNA was synthesized from all RNA with the Mint cDNA synthesis kit, primed by a TRBC-specific oligonucleotide. Following uracil-DNA glycosylase treatment, a first 18-cycle PCR with universal primers M1SS and BC2_uni_R was performed on all cDNA. The original methods were these. For normalization, 1 million high-quality reads, each with a distinct molecular identifier, were randomly selected from each sample. Instead of being binned into consensus sequences, reads that shared molecular identifiers were thrown out. MiTCR, set to a Q25 quality threshold and the strictest error-elimination algorithm, was used for CDR3 identification, clonotype clustering and error correction. A nonparametric unseen species model with Euler transformation was used to estimate a lower bound on total TCR beta diversity. TCRdb reprocessed the public reads (quality trimming at Q25 with fastp, clone calling with MiXCR) and kept in-frame beta chains. Rows matching on CDR3 protein sequence are summarized as one entry with the most common DNA and genes. These V and J calls rely on TCRdb rather than the paper's analysis. Across this sample there are 850,000 to 950,000 distinct CDR3 sequences, with under 30% seen only once. The leading ten clones occupy 17% of the sample.

The 39 donors, aged about 6 to 100 years, were systemically healthy Caucasian individuals from Russia. Each donor gave approximately 10 milliliters of peripheral blood, collected into EDTA-treated Vacutainer tubes. Ficoll-Paque density-gradient centrifugation was used to isolate PBMCs, with at least 7 million per sample. Trizol reagent was used to extract total RNA from the PBMCs, yielding at least 5 micrograms per sample. For every donor, an aliquot of PBMCs went through flow cytometry to measure the percentages of naive CD45RAhigh/CD27high T cells. The sequencing sample was made of blood. The sequence was obtained from a woman older than 75 in good health. The sequence joins TRBV15 to TRBJ1-6; 8 bases in between match TRBD1. This receptor carries the CDR3 CATSRGQGFSPLHF. The DNA sequence is TGTGCCACCAGCAGAGGACAGGGGTTTTCACCCCTCCACTTT.